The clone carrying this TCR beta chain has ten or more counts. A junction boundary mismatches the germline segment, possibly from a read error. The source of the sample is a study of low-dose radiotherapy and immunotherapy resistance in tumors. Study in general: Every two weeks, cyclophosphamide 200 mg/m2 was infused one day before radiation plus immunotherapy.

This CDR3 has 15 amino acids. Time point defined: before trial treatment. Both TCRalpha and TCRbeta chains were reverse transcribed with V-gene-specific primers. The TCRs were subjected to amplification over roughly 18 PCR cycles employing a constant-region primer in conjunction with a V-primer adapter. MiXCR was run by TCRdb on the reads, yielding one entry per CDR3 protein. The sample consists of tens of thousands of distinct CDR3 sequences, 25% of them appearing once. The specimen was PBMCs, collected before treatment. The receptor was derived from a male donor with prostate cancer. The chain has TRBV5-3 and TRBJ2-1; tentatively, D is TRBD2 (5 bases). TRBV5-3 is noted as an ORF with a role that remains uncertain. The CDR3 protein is CASSFAGSSYNEQFF. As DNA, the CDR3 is TGTGCCAGCAGCTTCGCTGGGAGCTCCTACAATGAGCAGTTCTTC.